This TCR beta chain was identified in a study of T cells after yellow fever vaccination. Study-wide background: Some fractions had low cell numbers, and these were prepared with SMART-Seq v4 Ultra Low Input.

Study-level points and caveats: Sorted repertoires could include abundant contaminating clonotypes from bulk cells.

This clonotype was detected many times. Its specificity is not known. This CDR3 spans 14 amino acids. From germline, CDR1 is MNHEY and CDR2 SVGAGI. V dropped 3 bases and J dropped 7 bases, with 12 bases sitting between them. Generation of TCR cDNA used 5'RACE template switching (which added a universal primer site and UMIs). TCRdb reprocessed the 5' RACE reads via MiXCR and lists one record per CDR3 protein. Counted here are 250,000 or so distinct CDR3 sequences, roughly 3.5% occurring once; the ten biggest clones make up over 15%. This clonotype originated in a man between 18 and 29 years old who received the YFV17D yellow fever vaccine. Sequenced here: PBMCs, sampled 15 days after the yellow fever booster vaccination. This rearrangement joins TRBV6-5 to TRBJ2-2; TRBD1 is a possible D gene (7 bases). CDR3 coding DNA: TGTGCCAGCAGTTATGGAGGGGGCAACGGGGAGCTGTTTTTT. Protein: CASSYGGGNGELFF.